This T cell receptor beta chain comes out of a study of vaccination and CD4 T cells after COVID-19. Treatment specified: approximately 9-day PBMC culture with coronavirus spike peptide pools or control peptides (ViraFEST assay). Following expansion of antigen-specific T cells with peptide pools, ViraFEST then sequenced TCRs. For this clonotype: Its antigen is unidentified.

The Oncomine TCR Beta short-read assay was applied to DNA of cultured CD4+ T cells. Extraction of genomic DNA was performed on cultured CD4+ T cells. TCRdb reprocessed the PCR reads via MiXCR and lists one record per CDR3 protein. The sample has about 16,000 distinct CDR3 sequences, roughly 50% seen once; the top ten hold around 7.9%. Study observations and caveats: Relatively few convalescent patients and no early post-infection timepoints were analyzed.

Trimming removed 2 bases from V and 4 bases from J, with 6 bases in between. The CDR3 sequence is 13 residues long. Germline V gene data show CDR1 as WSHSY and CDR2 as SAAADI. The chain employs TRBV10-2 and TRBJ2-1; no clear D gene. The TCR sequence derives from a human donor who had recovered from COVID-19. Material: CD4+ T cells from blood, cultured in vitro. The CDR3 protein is CASSEPAYNEQFF. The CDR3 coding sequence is TGCGCCAGCAGTGAGCCGGCTTACAATGAGCAGTTCTTC.